The 10 T cell receptor beta chains listed next were all sequenced from one sample in a study of a mutant IDH1 vaccine in newly diagnosed glioma. Time point of the sample: week 35, safety follow-up. The content of each vaccine dose was 300 ug of mutant IDH1 20-mer peptide, and topical imiquimod accompanied it. Sequencing used immunoSEQ multiplex PCR; TCRdb keeps in-frame clones, though not all of them. The sample yields 60,000 or so clones, around 84% seen once. These receptors' antigens are unknown. The specimen was PBMCs, collected from a glioma patient whose treatment included an IDH1 peptide vaccine. The receptors were gathered from a man aged 25 to 40 with glioma.

This sequence joins TRBV6-1 and TRBJ1-6, with D maybe TRBD1 (5 bases). CDR1 and CDR2 (germline): MNHNS, SASEGT. V was trimmed by 6 bases and J by 10 bases, leaving 13 bases between them. The CDR3 has 13 residues. CDR3 sequence: CASRITDRSPLHF. Written as DNA, the CDR3 is TGTGCCAGCAGGATAACCGACAGATCACCCCTCCACTTT.

The V gene is TRBV29-1, the J gene TRBJ2-5, with D uncertain. This CDR3 has 15 amino acids. V lost 0 bases and J lost 11, with 22 bases in between. Germline V lookup: CDR1 SQVTM, CDR2 ANQGSEA. CDR3 loop: CSVEEDSDRDDEQYF. Here the CDR3 DNA reads TGCAGCGTTGAAGAGGATTCGGACCGCGATGATGAGCAGTACTTC.

This rearrangement joins TRBV6-5 to TRBJ1-3; no definite D call. The V gene lost 0 bases and the J gene lost 3 bases, with 9 bases spanning the gap. This CDR3 contains 15 residues. CDR1 MNHEY and CDR2 SVGAGI come from the germline V gene. CDR3 nucleotides: TGTGCCAGCAGTTACTCGTACGGCGTTGGAAACACCATATATTTT. Its translation is CASSYSYGVGNTIYF.

V is TRBV18 and J is TRBJ2-1; no definite D call. V was trimmed by 0 bases and J by 1 base, leaving 7 bases between them. Germline CDR1 reads KGHSH; CDR2 reads LQKENI. This CDR3 has 15 residues. The CDR3 coding sequence is TGTGCCAGCTCACCACCGATGGGTTCCTACAATGAGCAGTTCTTC. Amino acid sequence: CASSPPMGSYNEQFF.

This sequence joins TRBV5-5 and TRBJ2-5; D tentatively reads TRBD1 or TRBD2 (5 bases each). This CDR3 comprises 14 residues. Trimming removed 0 bases from V and 4 bases from J, with 10 bases in between. Germline assignment: CDR1 SGHKS and CDR2 YYEKEE (reference sequence). The CDR3 DNA sequence: TGTGCCAGCAGCTTGGAGGTGGGGGTAGAGACCCAGTACTTC. The encoded protein is CASSLEVGVETQYF.

V usage is TRBV7-8 and J usage is TRBJ2-1; TRBD2 matches at 8 bases. The CDR3 loop spans 16 amino acids. Looked up from germline, CDR1 is SGHVS and CDR2 is FQNEAQ. V lost 1 base to trimming and J lost 2 bases; unmatched junction nucleotides: 4. CDR3 nucleotide sequence: TGTGCCAGCAGCTTAGTTATTAGCGGGGCCTACAATGAGCAGTTCTTC. This encodes CASSLVISGAYNEQFF.

The gene calls are TRBV6-1 and TRBJ1-5; possible D gene TRBD1, 5 bases. This CDR3 comprises 14 residues. The ends were cut back, 9 bases at V and 6 bases at J, with 18 bases in the middle. CDR1 and CDR2 from the germline V gene are MNHNS and SASEGT. The CDR3: CASGTKPAGQPQHF. In DNA, the CDR3 is TGTGCCAGTGGGACTAAACCTGCGGGTCAGCCCCAGCATTTT.

The V gene is TRBV6-1, the J gene TRBJ2-5; no definite D call. The CDR3 spans 11 residues. CDR1 and CDR2 from the germline V gene are MNHNS and SASEGT. V gave up 5 bases and J gave up 4 bases, with 5 bases separating them. CDR3 region: CASSLRETQYF. The CDR3 nucleotides read TGTGCCAGCAGTCTACGAGAGACCCAGTACTTC.

The chain recombines TRBV7-9 with TRBJ2-3, with 8 bases matching TRBD1. The CDR3 consists of 15 residues. V shed 5 bases and J 8 bases; nucleotides not matched to a gene: 12. Per the germline V gene, CDR1 is SEHNR and CDR2 is FQNEAQ (reference sequence). The CDR3 protein is CASSPSIDRGRTQYF. The CDR3 nucleotides read TGTGCCAGCAGCCCATCCATCGACAGGGGACGTACGCAGTATTTT.

This clone was counted a few times. Distinct nucleotide sequences in the sample also encode this CDR3. In DNA form, the CDR3 reads TGTGCCAGCAGCCTAAACAGGGATTCACCCCTCCACTTT. Translated: CASSLNRDSPLHF. The chain has TRBV7-9 and TRBJ1-6, with D possibly TRBD1 on 6 matching bases. CDR3 length: 13 amino acids. The germline V gene encodes CDR1 SEHNR and CDR2 FQNEAQ (reference sequence). V lost 5 bases to trimming and J lost 8 bases, with 10 bases between them. The full variable domain, in which reference TRBV7-9 and TRBJ1-6 provide the parts outside the CDR3, is DTGVSQNPRHKITKRGQNVTFRCDPISEHNRLYWYRQTLGQGPEFLTYFQNEAQLEKSRLLSDRFSAERPKGSFSTLEIQRTEQGDSAMYLCASSLNRDSPLHFGNGTRLTVT.